Presented here are 2 T cell receptor beta chains from one specimen sequenced in a study of blood T cell repertoires in COVID-19. Clones were read by immunoSEQ multiplex PCR, and TCRdb kept only the in-frame ones, dropping some. The sample includes a few hundred thousand clones, 75% to 90% of them seen just once. Material for sequencing was PBMCs or T cells enriched from blood (not recorded which). Every receptor here comes from a woman aged 45-60 years who had recovered from COVID-19.

This chain links TRBV4-1 with TRBJ2-2; 9 nucleotides match TRBD2. The J segment lost 8 bases and the V segment lost 0 bases, leaving 10 bases of the junction unmatched. The CDR3 length is 17 residues. Looked up from germline, CDR1 is MGHRA and CDR2 is YSYEKL. CDR3 region: CASSQEASGILSGELFF. CDR3 bases: TGCGCCAGCAGCCAAGAGGCTAGCGGGATTCTCTCTGGGGAGCTGTTTTTT.

Here the CDR3 DNA reads TGTGCCAGCAGCCCACCGATGCTAGCGGGAGGGATAACCTACAATGAGCAGTTCTTC. It translates to CASSPPMLAGGITYNEQFF. This chain links TRBV6-2 or TRBV6-3 with TRBJ2-1, with 12 bases lining up with TRBD2. The CDR3 is 19 amino acids. Trimming at V came to 6 bases and at J to 2 bases, leaving 14 bases not matched to a gene. Germline lookup yields CDR1 MNHEY and CDR2 SVGEGT.